Sequencing of this TCR beta chain was carried out in a study of blood T cell repertoires in COVID-19. About the study: The samples span acute and convalescent COVID-19 from the United States, Italy and Spain.

Sequencing used immunoSEQ multiplex PCR; TCRdb keeps in-frame clones, though not all of them. The profile shows 300,000 to 350,000 clones, 70% to 90% of them singletons. The germline V gene encodes CDR1 LGHNA and CDR2 YNFKEQ. The CDR3 extends over 17 amino acids. V lost 0 bases to trimming and J lost 8 bases; unmatched junction nucleotides: 10. In terms of age and location, participants ranged from about 18 to 95 years and lived in about 25 US areas. The study assigned cohorts using participant-reported clinical history. Two negative PCRs, clearance, or symptom resolution characterized the recovered Cohort 3 donors.

The chain uses TRBV4-2 and TRBJ1-4; 9 bases agree with TRBD1. Sequencing was performed on PBMCs or T cells enriched from blood (not recorded which). This clonotype originated in a man aged 25 to 40 who had recovered from COVID-19. The CDR3 coding sequence is TGTGCCAGCAGCCAAGATGGGGGGGCGGGACAGGGAGAAAAACTGTTTTTT. Amino acids: CASSQDGGAGQGEKLFF.